This T cell receptor (beta chain) originates from a study of T cells in Graves' hyperthyroidism and ophthalmopathy. Study-wide context: Peripheral blood was acquired at first diagnosis, ahead of any therapy whatsoever. Findings and limits, study-wide: In blood, most of the thyroid clonotypes expanded above 0.001 were also present.

Individuals with ophthalmopathy presented a Clinical Activity Score of at least 3, a NOSPECS grade of at least 4 and a duration under 3 months. Thyroid ultrasound, orbital computed tomography, clinical symptoms, and serum thyroxine and TRAb underpinned diagnoses. This clonotype was picked up many times. Its antigen remains unidentified. TCR beta CDR3 sequences were amplified from RNA transcripts. Using the HTBI primer set, a first-round RT-PCR was run on the TCR CDR3. TCRdb recomputed calls from the multiplex PCR reads with MiXCR, one row per CDR3 protein. The sample carries about 400,000 distinct CDR3 sequences, roughly 14% recorded once. V lost 2 bases and J 7 bases, leaving 20 bases between the germline ends. The germline CDR1 and CDR2 sequences are KGHSH and LQKENI. This CDR3 has 16 residues.

The chain recombines TRBV18 with TRBJ2-5; TRBD2 might be the D (5 bases). Sequencing was carried out using blood. The TCR originated in a man aged 18 to 35 with Graves' ophthalmopathy. The CDR3 region has the DNA TGTGCCAGCTCACCAATACAAACTACGACTATTGGGACCCAGTACTTC. It encodes CASSPIQTTTIGTQYF. Using reference TRBV18 and TRBJ2-5 for the parts outside the CDR3, the full variable domain is NAGVMQNPRHLVRRRGQEARLRCSPMKGHSHVYWYRQLPEEGLKFMVYLQKENIIDESGMPKERFSAEFPKEGPSILRIQQVVRGDSAAYFCASSPIQTTTIGTQYFGPGTRLLVL.